The present entry profiles one T cell receptor beta chain with its context. Its antigen is as yet unknown. Germline values: CDR1 SGHTA, CDR2 FQGNSA. Trimming stripped 7 bases from V and 3 bases from J, with 15 bases between. This CDR3 spans 14 amino acids. One entry per CDR3 protein results from TCRdb running MiXCR on the reads. The sample includes around 69,000 distinct CDR3 sequences, about 20% seen only once; the top ten take approximately 68%. These data come from a study of T cell repertoires in cytomegalovirus infection. Study as a whole: Well-studied HLA-B-restricted CMV epitopes were used in the study alongside recently identified HLA-C-restricted ones.

The chain has TRBV7-2 and TRBJ1-2, with unresolved D. The sequence was collected from a human donor in good health (CMV status not recorded). Some clones in this sample may be carry-over from other donors' samples. The sequencing used CD8+ T cells from cultured PBMCs, collected from culture after CMV antigen stimulation. CDR3 coding DNA: TGTGCCAGCACCCCCCGAACCGCGTACTATGGCTACACCTTC. Translation: CASTPRTAYYGYTF.